This TCR beta chain was found in a study of OX40 agonist ivuxolimab in advanced cancers. Study at large: Three patients got partial responses; one had hepatocellular carcinoma and two had cutaneous melanoma. Study-level findings and limits: More expanded clones were seen, on average, in CD8+ T cells than in CD4+.

CDR3 length: 17 residues. V dropped 0 bases and J dropped 2; count of bases not matched to a gene: 2. The germline gives CDR1 MNHEY, CDR2 SMNVEV (reference sequence). Concerning this clone: Its antigen is as yet unknown.

Method: immunoSEQ multiplex PCR; TCRdb's copy keeps in-frame clones and lacks some. The profile shows roughly 20,000 clones, more than 75% of them singletons. This chain uses TRBV27 with TRBJ2-3, with 13 bases aligning to TRBD2. This sample comprised CD4+ or CD8+ T cells sorted from blood, obtained in a trial of the OX40 agonist ivuxolimab. The sequence was obtained from an adult with an advanced solid tumor such as melanoma, head and neck, liver or kidney cancer. For the CDR3, the DNA is TGTGCCAGCAGTTTATCGGGACTAGCGGGACTCACAGATACGCAGTATTTT. Encoded protein: CASSLSGLAGLTDTQYF.